The 10 T cell receptor beta chains below all came from one sample that was sequenced in a study of identical twins. TCRdb analysed the 5' RACE reads with MiXCR anew, one entry per CDR3 protein. Among roughly 710,000 distinct CDR3 sequences listed, 5.5% to 6.5% were seen once. The specimen was naive T cells sorted from blood. The receptors were gathered from a man between 18 and 35 years old in good health.

The rearrangement links TRBV6-1 to TRBJ2-6, with D uncertain. The CDR3 is 17 residues long. V lost 2 bases and J lost 0, with 11 bases in between. Germline-derived CDR1 and CDR2 are MNHNS and SASEGT. The DNA for the CDR3 is TGTGCCAGCAGTGAATCAGAGAGGTTCTCTGGGGCCAACGTCCTGACTTTC. Amino acid sequence: CASSESERFSGANVLTF.

This chain connects TRBV30 to TRBJ1-6; D is ambiguous. V lost 2 bases and J lost 5, with 10 bases in between. CDR1 and CDR2 from the germline V gene are GTSNPN and SVGIG (reference sequence). The CDR3 is 14 residues long. CDR3 amino acids: CAWSSRRNNSPLHF. In DNA form, the CDR3 reads TGTGCCTGGAGTTCACGGAGGAATAATTCACCCCTCCACTTT.

This clonotype was seen at least ten times. The V call is TRBV29-1, the J call TRBJ2-5, with a tentative D call TRBD1 (5 bases). CDR1 and CDR2 from the germline V gene are SQVTM and ANQGSEA. Trimming took 1 base from V and 5 from J, leaving 17 bases between them. The CDR3 length is 15 residues. The CDR3 region has the DNA TGCAGCGTTGAAGGTACTAACACAGGAGTGGAGACCCAGTACTTC. This sequence encodes CSVEGTNTGVETQYF.

The J gene is TRBJ2-1, the V gene TRBV9; D not certain. V was clipped by 0 bases and J by 4 bases, with 11 bases between them. This CDR3 spans 15 amino acids. CDR1 is SGDLS and CDR2 is YYNGEE in the germline V gene. The CDR3 nucleotides are TGTGCCAGCAGCGTAGCGGCCCCCGGGTACAATGAGCAGTTCTTC. Translating it yields CASSVAAPGYNEQFF.

This clonotype showed up just a few times. The chain uses TRBV11-2 and TRBJ2-2; perhaps TRBD2 as D (6 bases). Germline values: CDR1 SGHAT, CDR2 FQNNGV. V lost 8 bases to trimming and J lost 2 bases, with 21 bases between them. The CDR3 is made up of 17 amino acids. CDR3 residues: CASRLAGPRRNTGELFF. The CDR3 coding sequence is TGTGCCAGCCGTCTTGCGGGGCCGAGGCGTAACACCGGGGAGCTGTTTTTT.

This clonotype has ten or more counts. CDR3 residues: CASREGLEILNEQFF. The CDR3 nucleotides are TGCGCCAGCAGGGAGGGACTAGAAATCCTCAATGAGCAGTTCTTC. V usage is TRBV5-1 and J usage is TRBJ2-1; 8 positions agree with TRBD2. In germline, CDR1 is SGHRS, CDR2 YFSETQ. The CDR3 has 15 residues. The V gene end was trimmed by 5 bases and the J gene end by 6 bases; junction bases not matched to a gene: 10.

This clonotype was seen at least ten times. The chain links TRBV7-8 to TRBJ2-1; D possibly corresponds to TRBD2 (5 bases). CDR1 and CDR2 from the germline V gene are SGHVS and FQNEAQ. V was pared by 9 bases and J by 8 bases, with 17 bases between. The CDR3 covers 13 residues. CDR3 region: CARPGSGFYEQFF. In DNA form, the CDR3 reads TGTGCCAGACCCGGTTCGGGGTTTTATGAGCAGTTCTTC.

Only a few counts were recorded for this clonotype. The chain links TRBV7-9 to TRBJ1-1; the match to TRBD1 covers 10 bases. V trimming: 5 bases; J trimming: 0 bases; junction bases outside the gene matches: 6. The CDR3 has 16 residues. Germline CDR1 reads SEHNR; CDR2 reads FQNEAQ (reference sequence). CDR3 in DNA: TGTGCCAGCAGCCCTGACAGGGGGCTAATGAACACTGAAGCTTTCTTT. This translates into CASSPDRGLMNTEAFF.

In its sample, this clonotype was seen many times. The rearrangement uses TRBV20-1 and TRBJ1-2; D is perhaps TRBD1 (5 bases). The CDR3 has 13 residues. Germline-derived CDR1 and CDR2 are DFQATT and SNEGSKA (reference sequence). The germline V and J ends were trimmed by 0 bases and 2 bases, with 7 bases remaining between them. CDR3 bases: TGCAGTGCTAGAGACAGGGCAAACTATGGCTACACCTTC. It encodes CSARDRANYGYTF.

CDR3 in amino acids: CASSPGQGGPDTQYF. CDR3 coding DNA: TGTGCCAGCAGCCCGGGACAGGGGGGTCCAGATACGCAGTATTTT. V gene TRBV28 combines with J gene TRBJ2-3, with 11 bases matching TRBD1. This CDR3 comprises 15 residues. CDR1 and CDR2 from the germline V gene are MDHEN and SYDVKM. J lost 4 bases, V lost 6 bases, and 6 bases had no gene match.